This paragraph reports one T cell receptor beta chain. The CDR3 is made up of 15 amino acids. CDR1 SGHNT and CDR2 YYREEE come from the germline V gene (reference sequence). V shed 6 bases and J shed 7 bases, with 23 bases lying between them. Sequencing used immunoSEQ multiplex PCR; TCRdb keeps in-frame clones, though not all of them. This sample has roughly 720,000 clones, with 90% found just once. This specimen comes from a study of shared clonotypes between healthy human individuals. At the level of the study: CD4 naive and memory got three plates each, CD8 naive two, CD8 memory one.

Sequenced input: memory CD8+ T cells from PBMCs. Subset in this sample: CD45RO+ cells pooled with CCR7-negative TemRA cells. The chain recombines TRBV5-4 with TRBJ2-7, with D uncertain. This clonotype was sampled from a man in his late teens or twenties in good health. Some clones in this sample may be carry-over from other donors' samples. The CDR3 sequence is CASTVYDRTHAEQYF. The CDR3 DNA sequence: TGTGCCAGCACCGTGTACGATAGGACCCACGCTGAGCAGTACTTC.